Below, 28 T cell receptor beta chains from the same sample are listed, as sequenced in a study of OX40 agonist ivuxolimab in advanced cancers. The data were produced by immunoSEQ multiplex PCR, yet TCRdb's version contains in-frame clones alone and is incomplete. The sample shows about 44,000 clones, 70% to 90% of them seen only once. Sample: CD4+ or CD8+ T cells sorted from blood, taken in a trial of the OX40 agonist ivuxolimab. These receptors were taken from an adult with an advanced solid tumor such as melanoma, head and neck, liver or kidney cancer.

J is TRBJ1-2 and V is TRBV6-5, with D perhaps matching TRBD1 (5 bases). V lost 10 bases, J lost 8 bases, and 14 bases lay in between. This CDR3 has 11 amino acids. The germline gives CDR1 MNHEY, CDR2 SVGAGI. CDR3 sequence: CAILTGAGYTF. The CDR3 nucleotides read TGTGCCATCTTAACCGGGGCCGGCTACACCTTC.

V is TRBV27 and J is TRBJ1-2, with D uncertain. Germline values: CDR1 MNHEY, CDR2 SMNVEV (reference sequence). Trimming stripped 2 bases from V and 8 bases from J, with 12 bases between. The CDR3 length is 13 residues. CDR3 sequence: CASSLVGPEGYTF. The CDR3 DNA is TGTGCCAGCAGTTTAGTGGGTCCGGAAGGCTACACCTTC.

By frequency in the sample, this clone is medium-sized. Other DNA sequences within the sample encode an identical CDR3. CDR3 residues: CASSQEGGANTGELFF. The CDR3 nucleotides read TGCGCCAGCAGCCAAGAGGGAGGGGCAAACACCGGGGAGCTGTTTTTT. The chain combines TRBV4-3 with TRBJ2-2, with 7 bases fitting TRBD2. Germline V gene sequence: CDR1 LGHNA, CDR2 YSLEER. After removal of 0 bases from V and 2 bases from J, the junction contained 3 bases not matched to a gene. The CDR3 sequence is 16 residues long.

This chain links TRBV27 with TRBJ2-7, with D perhaps being TRBD1 or TRBD2 (5 bases each). The germline CDR1 and CDR2 sequences are MNHEY and SMNVEV (reference sequence). V lost 6 bases and J lost 0, with 6 bases in between. This CDR3 region has 12 residues. In DNA form, the CDR3 reads TGTGCCAGCAGGGGGGACTCCTACGAGCAGTACTTC. This sequence encodes CASRGDSYEQYF.

The chain uses TRBV28 and TRBJ2-1; D is ambiguous. The V and J ends lost 2 bases and 9 bases respectively, with 5 bases between them. The CDR3 is 11 amino acids. The germline CDR1 and CDR2 sequences are MDHEN and SYDVKM. DNA of the CDR3: TGTGCCAGCAGTTTAGCCCCTGAGCAGTTCTTC. This codes for CASSLAPEQFF.

V usage is TRBV9 and J usage is TRBJ2-3; 9 nucleotides agree with TRBD2. The CDR3 contains 15 residues. After removal of 4 bases from V and 4 bases from J, the junction contained 7 bases not matched to a gene. Germline loops: CDR1 SGDLS, CDR2 YYNGEE. DNA of the CDR3: TGTGCCAGCAGCCCCGCGGGGGGGAGCGCAGATACGCAGTATTTT. It translates to CASSPAGGSADTQYF.

The CDR3: CASSNQGALDYGYTF. The CDR3 DNA follows: TGTGCCAGCAGTAACCAGGGGGCACTGGACTATGGCTACACCTTC. The chain employs TRBV27 and TRBJ1-2; 8 nucleotides match TRBD1. V was pared by 5 bases and J by 3 bases, with 8 bases of the junction left unmatched. CDR3 length: 15 residues. CDR1 is MNHEY, CDR2 SMNVEV, per germline (reference sequence).

The rearrangement joins TRBV7-2 to TRBJ1-5; possibly TRBD1 for D (6 bases). The V and J ends lost 5 bases and 12 bases respectively, with 26 bases between them. CDR3 size: 16 residues. Germline V gives CDR1 SGHTA, CDR2 FQGNSA. Here the CDR3 DNA reads TGTGCCAGCAGCCCACCCAGGGGTCACCCCCGGCAGTTCCAGCATTTT. Amino acids: CASSPPRGHPRQFQHF.

J is TRBJ2-1 and V is TRBV7-9, with D unresolved. Germline lookup yields CDR1 SEHNR and CDR2 FQNEAQ (reference sequence). The CDR3 length is 16 residues. V gave up 2 bases and J gave up 0 bases, with 11 bases separating them. For the CDR3, the DNA is TGTGCCAGCAGCTTAATCGGGCAGACCTCCTACAATGAGCAGTTCTTC. The encoded protein is CASSLIGQTSYNEQFF.

The gene calls are TRBV2 and TRBJ1-1; D uncertain. The CDR3 has 12 residues. Looked up from germline, CDR1 is SNHLY and CDR2 is FYNNEI. V gave up 5 bases and J gave up 3 bases, with 7 bases separating them. The CDR3 sequence: CASSPAYTEAFF. The DNA of the CDR3 is TGTGCCAGCAGTCCAGCCTACACTGAAGCTTTCTTT.

J is TRBJ2-7 and V is TRBV4-1; TRBD1 matches 7 bases. V lost 4 bases, J lost 3 bases, and 6 bases stayed unmatched. This CDR3 has 14 amino acids. Germline V gene data show CDR1 as MGHRA and CDR2 as YSYEKL. CDR3 amino acids: CASSPGTDFYEQYF. The CDR3 nucleotides are TGCGCCAGCAGCCCCGGGACAGACTTCTACGAGCAGTACTTC.

The chain couples TRBV19 to TRBJ1-1; no reliable D call. The CDR3 covers 13 residues. Germline CDR1 and CDR2: LNHDA and SQIVND (reference sequence). The germline V and J ends were trimmed by 6 bases and 0 bases, with 8 bases remaining between them. The CDR3 sequence: CASSFSVNTEAFF. CDR3 coding DNA: TGTGCCAGTAGCTTTTCTGTGAACACTGAAGCTTTCTTT.

The chain carries TRBV27 and TRBJ1-2; no reliable D call. Germline CDR1 MNHEY, CDR2 SMNVEV (reference sequence). The CDR3 sequence is 15 residues long. Trimming removed 8 bases from V and 3 bases from J, with 19 bases in between. The CDR3 DNA follows: TGTGCCAGCGCCCCACCGGGATTAGAGGACTATGGCTACACCTTC. It codes for CASAPPGLEDYGYTF.

The genes are TRBV27 and TRBJ1-5; D ambiguous. The V end was cut by 2 bases, the J end by 2 bases, with 7 bases between. The CDR3 consists of 14 residues. The germline CDR1 and CDR2 sequences are MNHEY and SMNVEV (reference sequence). The CDR3 bases are TGTGCCAGCAGTTTAGGGGTCGGCAATCAGCCCCAGCATTTT. Translated, it gives CASSLGVGNQPQHF.

The V gene is TRBV4-3, the J gene TRBJ2-5; D tentatively fits TRBD1 or TRBD2 (6 bases each). Per the germline V gene, CDR1 is LGHNA and CDR2 is YSLEER. The length of the CDR3 is 16 residues. Trimming removed 0 bases from V and 1 base from J, with 12 bases in between. The DNA of the CDR3 is TGCGCCAGCAGCCAAGAAGGGGGGACTGCCCAAGAGACCCAGTACTTC. Translated: CASSQEGGTAQETQYF.

The chain employs TRBV2 and TRBJ2-5, with 8 bases matching TRBD2. The V segment lost 0 bases and the J segment 2 bases; nucleotides outside the gene matches: 5. There are 16 residues in the CDR3. Germline V gives CDR1 SNHLY, CDR2 FYNNEI. The CDR3 loop is CASSEARLALQETQYF. The CDR3, as DNA: TGTGCCAGCAGTGAAGCGCGACTAGCGCTTCAAGAGACCCAGTACTTC.

The chain has TRBV4-3 and TRBJ2-1; D tentatively reads TRBD1 or TRBD2 (6 bases each). The CDR3 sequence is 15 residues long. Trimming took off 4 bases at V and 8 bases at J, with 18 bases between the two ends. The V gene's germline CDR1 is LGHNA and CDR2 YSLEER. The CDR3 loop is CASSRYTSGEDEQFF. Written as DNA, the CDR3 is TGCGCCAGCAGCCGGTACACCTCAGGGGAGGATGAGCAGTTCTTC.

The chain has TRBV4-3 and TRBJ2-1, with D maybe TRBD2 (5 bases). In germline, CDR1 is LGHNA, CDR2 YSLEER. The CDR3 runs to 14 residues. The V end lost 0 bases, the J end lost 4 bases, and 7 bases lay between the germline ends. The CDR3 DNA reads TGCGCCAGCAGCCAAGATGGCGGGTACAATGAGCAGTTCTTC. Translated, it gives CASSQDGGYNEQFF.

This clone was picked up one time. This chain joins TRBV19 and TRBJ2-7; 11 bases map to TRBD1. The CDR3 covers 15 residues. V lost 3 bases, J lost 3 bases, and 4 bases stayed unmatched. Germline V gene sequence: CDR1 LNHDA, CDR2 SQIVND (reference sequence). Here the CDR3 reads CASSMAGTGGYEQYF. In DNA, the CDR3 is TGTGCCAGTAGTATGGCGGGGACAGGGGGCTACGAGCAGTACTTC.

This clone occurred once. This sequence joins TRBV7-9 and TRBJ1-1, with D uncertain. The ends were cut back, 1 base at V and 0 bases at J, with 3 bases in the middle. The CDR3 consists of 13 residues. Germline V gene data show CDR1 as SEHNR and CDR2 as FQNEAQ (reference sequence). The CDR3 region is CASSLVVNTEAFF. In DNA, the CDR3 is TGTGCCAGCAGCTTAGTGGTGAACACTGAAGCTTTCTTT.

The V call is TRBV7-9, the J call TRBJ2-7, with D unclear. CDR1 is SEHNR and CDR2 is FQNEAQ in the germline V gene (reference sequence). CDR3 length: 12 residues. Trimming cost V 1 base and J 4 bases, with 5 bases left between them. The CDR3 loop reads CASSLEQYEQYF. The CDR3 coding sequence is TGTGCCAGCAGCTTAGAACAGTACGAGCAGTACTTC. Combining the CDR3 with reference TRBV7-9 and TRBJ2-7 gives the whole variable domain DTGVSQNPRHKITKRGQNVTFRCDPISEHNRLYWYRQTLGQGPEFLTYFQNEAQLEKSRLLSDRFSAERPKGSFSTLEIQRTEQGDSAMYLCASSLEQYEQYFGPGTRLTVT.

The genes are TRBV4-3 and TRBJ2-3, with 8 bases aligning to TRBD1. Trimming took 1 base from V and 5 from J; bases not matched to a gene: 5. The germline V gene has CDR1 LGHNA and CDR2 YSLEER. This CDR3 region has 15 residues. CDR3 DNA: TGCGCCAGCAGCCAAGTACAGGGGGACAAAGATACGCAGTATTTT. It codes for CASSQVQGDKDTQYF.

J is TRBJ2-7 and V is TRBV5-1, with a tentative D call TRBD1 (6 bases). The V end was cut by 0 bases, the J end by 3 bases, with 13 bases between. The CDR3 contains 15 residues. CDR1 and CDR2 from the germline V gene are SGHRS and YFSETQ. CDR3 residues: CASSLALGADYEQYF. The CDR3 DNA sequence: TGCGCCAGCAGCTTGGCCCTGGGGGCCGACTACGAGCAGTACTTC.

This clone is medium-sized by share. The rearrangement links TRBV11-2 to TRBJ1-3; no reliable D call. Germline V gene data show CDR1 as SGHAT and CDR2 as FQNNGV. The CDR3 extends over 14 amino acids. V gave up 0 bases and J gave up 8 bases, with 11 bases separating them. The CDR3 region is CASSLDIGHDTIYF. The CDR3 coding sequence is TGTGCCAGCAGCTTAGATATAGGGCACGACACCATATATTTT.

V is TRBV5-1 and J is TRBJ2-1; possible D gene TRBD2, 5 bases. Germline values: CDR1 SGHRS, CDR2 YFSETQ. The CDR3 extends over 16 amino acids. Trimming cost V 3 bases and J 6 bases, with 19 bases left between them. The CDR3 DNA is TGCGCCAGCAGCTCGTCCGGCCCCGCGGGTGGCAATGAGCAGTTCTTC. Amino acid sequence: CASSSSGPAGGNEQFF. The full variable domain, completed using reference TRBV5-1 and TRBJ2-1, is KAGVTQTPRYLIKTRGQQVTLSCSPISGHRSVSWYQQTPGQGLQFLFEYFSETQRNKGNFPGRFSGRQFSNSRSEMNVSTLELGDSALYLCASSSSGPAGGNEQFFGPGTRLTVL.

The V and J genes are TRBV5-6 and TRBJ1-2, with D perhaps matching TRBD1 (5 bases). V dropped 1 base and J dropped 4 bases, with 8 bases sitting between them. The CDR3 extends over 13 amino acids. Germline CDR1 and CDR2: SGHDT and YYEEEE. CDR3 amino acids: CASSLRGGYGYTF. The CDR3 nucleotides read TGTGCCAGCAGCTTGAGGGGCGGCTATGGCTACACCTTC.

The genes are TRBV6-5 and TRBJ2-5, with 7 bases matching TRBD2. Per germline, CDR1 MNHEY and CDR2 SVGAGI. The trim removed 0 bases at V and 2 bases at J, leaving 3 bases unmatched. CDR3 length: 15 residues. The CDR3 reads CASSYSSGVQETQYF. The CDR3 region has the DNA TGTGCCAGCAGTTACTCGAGCGGGGTTCAAGAGACCCAGTACTTC.

The chain couples TRBV9 to TRBJ1-1; tentatively, D is TRBD1 (5 bases). The V end lost 2 bases, the J end lost 5 bases, and 10 bases lay between the germline ends. The CDR3 runs to 13 residues. CDR1 is SGDLS and CDR2 is YYNGEE in the germline V gene. The CDR3 DNA sequence: TGTGCCAGCAGCGTTCAAGGGGAAACTGAAGCTTTCTTT. This encodes CASSVQGETEAFF.